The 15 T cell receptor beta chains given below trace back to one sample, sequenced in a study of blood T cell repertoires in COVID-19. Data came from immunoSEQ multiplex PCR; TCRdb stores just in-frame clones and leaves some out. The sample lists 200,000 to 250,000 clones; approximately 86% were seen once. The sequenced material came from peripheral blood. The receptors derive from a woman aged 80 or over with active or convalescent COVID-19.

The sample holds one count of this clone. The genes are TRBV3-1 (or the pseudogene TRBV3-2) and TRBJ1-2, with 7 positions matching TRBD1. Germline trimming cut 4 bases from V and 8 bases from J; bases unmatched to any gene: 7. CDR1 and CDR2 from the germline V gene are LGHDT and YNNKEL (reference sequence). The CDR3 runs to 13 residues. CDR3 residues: CASSPRQGGGYTF. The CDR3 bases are TGTGCCAGCAGCCCGCGACAGGGAGGCGGCTACACCTTC.

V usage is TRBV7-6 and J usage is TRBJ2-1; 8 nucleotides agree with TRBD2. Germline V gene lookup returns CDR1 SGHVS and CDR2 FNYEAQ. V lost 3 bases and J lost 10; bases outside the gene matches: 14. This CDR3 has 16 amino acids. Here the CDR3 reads CASSFGLSGSSGEQFF. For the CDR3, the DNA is TGTGCCAGCAGCTTCGGTCTCAGCGGGAGTTCCGGCGAGCAGTTCTTC.

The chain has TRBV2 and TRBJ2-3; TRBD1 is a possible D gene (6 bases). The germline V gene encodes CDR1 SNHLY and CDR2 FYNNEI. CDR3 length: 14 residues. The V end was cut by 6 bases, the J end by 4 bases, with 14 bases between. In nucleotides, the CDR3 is TGTGCCAGCAGAGTAGGCAGGGGCCCAGATACGCAGTATTTT. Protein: CASRVGRGPDTQYF.

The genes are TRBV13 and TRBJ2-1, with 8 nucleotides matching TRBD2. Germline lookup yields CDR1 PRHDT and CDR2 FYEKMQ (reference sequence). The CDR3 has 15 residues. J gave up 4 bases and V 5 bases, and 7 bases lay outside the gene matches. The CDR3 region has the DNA TGTGCCAGCAGCGGCCAACGGGGGGGATACAATGAGCAGTTCTTC. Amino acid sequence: CASSGQRGGYNEQFF.

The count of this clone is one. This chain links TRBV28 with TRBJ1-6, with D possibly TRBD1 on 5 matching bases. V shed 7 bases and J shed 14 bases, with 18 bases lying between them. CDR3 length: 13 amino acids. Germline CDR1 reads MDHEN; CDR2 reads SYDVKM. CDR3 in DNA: TGTGCCAGCATGGGGCGGGGCTTCCTGGCCCTCCACTTT. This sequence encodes CASMGRGFLALHF.

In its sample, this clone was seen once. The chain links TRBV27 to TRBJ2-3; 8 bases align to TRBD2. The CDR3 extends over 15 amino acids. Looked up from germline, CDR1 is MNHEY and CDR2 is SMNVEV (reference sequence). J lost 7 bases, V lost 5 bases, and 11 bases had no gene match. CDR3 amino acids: CASSPTGTSSHTQYF. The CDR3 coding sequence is TGTGCCAGCAGTCCAACCGGGACTAGTTCTCATACGCAGTATTTT.

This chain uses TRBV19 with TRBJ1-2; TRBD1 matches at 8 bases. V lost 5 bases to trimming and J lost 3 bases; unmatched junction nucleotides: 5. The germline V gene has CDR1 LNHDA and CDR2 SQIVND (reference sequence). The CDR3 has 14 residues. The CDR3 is CASSDPGGYYGYTF. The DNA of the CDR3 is TGTGCCAGTAGTGATCCAGGGGGCTACTATGGCTACACCTTC.

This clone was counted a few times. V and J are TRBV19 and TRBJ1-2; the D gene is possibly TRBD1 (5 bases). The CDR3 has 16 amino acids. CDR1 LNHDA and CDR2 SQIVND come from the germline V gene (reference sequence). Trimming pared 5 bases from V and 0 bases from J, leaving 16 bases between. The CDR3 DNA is TGTGCCAGTAGTCTCCCGGGGGGGGGACCTAACTATGGCTACACCTTC. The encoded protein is CASSLPGGGPNYGYTF. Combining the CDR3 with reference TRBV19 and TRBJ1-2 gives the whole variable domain DGGITQSPKYLFRKEGQNVTLSCEQNLNHDAMYWYRQDPGQGLRLIYYSQIVNDFQKGDIAEGYSVSREKKESFPLTVTSAQKNPTAFYLCASSLPGGGPNYGYTFGSGTRLTVV.

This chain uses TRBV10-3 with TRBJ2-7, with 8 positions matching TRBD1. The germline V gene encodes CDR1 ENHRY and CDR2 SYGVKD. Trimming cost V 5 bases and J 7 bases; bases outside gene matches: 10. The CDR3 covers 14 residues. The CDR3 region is CAISLDRDVGEQYF. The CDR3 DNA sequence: TGTGCCATCAGTTTGGACAGGGATGTGGGTGAGCAGTACTTC.

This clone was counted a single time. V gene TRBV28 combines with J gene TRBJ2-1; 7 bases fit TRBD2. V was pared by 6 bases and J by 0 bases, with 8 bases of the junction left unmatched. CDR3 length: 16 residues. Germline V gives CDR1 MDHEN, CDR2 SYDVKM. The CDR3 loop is CASSSAGVNSYNEQFF. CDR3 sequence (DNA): TGTGCCAGCAGCTCTGCGGGAGTGAACTCCTACAATGAGCAGTTCTTC.

CDR3 coding DNA: TGTGCCAGCAGCGATCGCGGGACTCTGAACACTGAAGCTTTCTTT. This codes for CASSDRGTLNTEAFF. The rearrangement links TRBV7-6 to TRBJ1-1, with TRBD1 as a possible D gene (5 bases). Trimming removed 5 bases from V and 0 bases from J, with 13 bases in between. The CDR3 covers 15 residues. The V gene's germline CDR1 is SGHVS and CDR2 FNYEAQ.

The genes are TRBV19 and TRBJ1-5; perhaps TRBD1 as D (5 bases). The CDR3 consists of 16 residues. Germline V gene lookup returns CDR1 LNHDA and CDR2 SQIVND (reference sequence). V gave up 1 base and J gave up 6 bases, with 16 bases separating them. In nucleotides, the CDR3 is TGTGCCAGTAGTATAGTCTATGCGGGGCGGACTCAGCCCCAGCATTTT. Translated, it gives CASSIVYAGRTQPQHF.

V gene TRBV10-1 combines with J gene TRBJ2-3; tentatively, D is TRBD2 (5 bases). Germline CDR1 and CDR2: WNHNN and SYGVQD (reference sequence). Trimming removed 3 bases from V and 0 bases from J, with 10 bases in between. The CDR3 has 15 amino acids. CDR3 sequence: CASSETLASTDTQYF. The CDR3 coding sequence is TGCGCCAGCAGTGAAACCCTAGCAAGCACAGATACGCAGTATTTT.

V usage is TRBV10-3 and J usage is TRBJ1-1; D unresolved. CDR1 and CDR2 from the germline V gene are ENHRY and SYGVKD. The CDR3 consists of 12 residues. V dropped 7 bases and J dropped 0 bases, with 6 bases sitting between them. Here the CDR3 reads CAIKSVNTEAFF. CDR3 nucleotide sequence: TGTGCCATCAAATCTGTGAACACTGAAGCTTTCTTT.

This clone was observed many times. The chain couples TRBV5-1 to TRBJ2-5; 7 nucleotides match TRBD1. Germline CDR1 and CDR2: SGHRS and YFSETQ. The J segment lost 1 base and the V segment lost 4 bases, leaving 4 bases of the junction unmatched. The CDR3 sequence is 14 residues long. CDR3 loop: CASSPGQPQETQYF. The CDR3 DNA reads TGCGCCAGCAGCCCGGGACAGCCCCAAGAGACCCAGTACTTC.